This TCR beta chain is from a study of CD8+ T cells in alopecia areata. Turning to the study itself: Treated patients took oral tofacitinib at 5 to 10 mg twice daily. Findings of the study overall: The study found that many expanded lesional clones persisted in scalp and blood during tofacitinib.

A note on this clone: Its antigen is not identified.

The authors extracted RNA and reverse transcribed it into cDNA as the sequencing template. Profiled with immunoSEQ multiplex PCR; TCRdb holds only in-frame clones, not every one. This sample carries a few hundred thousand clones, less than 50% of them seen once, and the ten largest clones take around 2.5%. The CDR3 extends over 13 amino acids. V was shortened by 0 bases and J by 7 bases, with 8 bases between the two germline ends. The germline CDR1 and CDR2 sequences are SGHRS and YFSETQ. The treatment here: oral pan-JAK inhibitor, 5-10 mg twice daily. Alopecia areata patients provided lesional scalp punch biopsies and peripheral blood, both collected for the study.

The rearrangement links TRBV5-1 to TRBJ2-1, with TRBD1 as a possible D gene (5 bases). The TCR originated in a human donor with alopecia areata. The sample consisted of CD4+ T cells sorted from blood, taken around week 36, from a patient treated with tofacitinib. The CDR3 nucleotides are TGCGCCAGCAGCTTGGAGGACACTAATGAGCAGTTCTTC. Translation gives CASSLEDTNEQFF.